This TCR beta chain was sequenced during a study of T cells in Graves' hyperthyroidism and ophthalmopathy. The V gene's germline CDR1 is SGHNT and CDR2 YYREEE (reference sequence). The length of the CDR3 is 18 residues. The V end was cut by 4 bases, the J end by 4 bases, with 24 bases between. Amplified regions were TCR beta CDR3 sequences from RNA transcripts. The primer set for the first-round RT-PCR of the TCR CDR3 was HTBI. TCRdb re-called the multiplex PCR reads with MiXCR, one entry per CDR3 protein. The sample includes about 400,000 distinct CDR3 sequences, 15% of them seen just once. The chain employs TRBV5-4 and TRBJ2-4; D possibly matches TRBD1 or TRBD2 (7 bases each). The clonotype comes from an older woman with Graves' ophthalmopathy. The specimen was blood. This CDR3 reads CASSPLKPGGGSKNIQYF. CDR3 DNA: TGTGCCAGCAGCCCGTTGAAACCAGGGGGGGGAAGTAAAAACATTCAGTACTTC.